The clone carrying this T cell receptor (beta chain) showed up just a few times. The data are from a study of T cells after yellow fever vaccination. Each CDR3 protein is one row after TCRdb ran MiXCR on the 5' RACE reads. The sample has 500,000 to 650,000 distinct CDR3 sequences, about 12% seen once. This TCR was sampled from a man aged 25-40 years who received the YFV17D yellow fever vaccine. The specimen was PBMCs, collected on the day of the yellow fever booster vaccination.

The CDR3 DNA is TGCAGCGTTGAAGGGCGGGTACAGAGGGACGAGACCCAGTACTTC. Translation gives CSVEGRVQRDETQYF. The chain joins TRBV29-1 to TRBJ2-5; D may be TRBD1 or TRBD2 (5 bases each). V lost 1 base, J lost 5 bases, and 17 bases lay in between. The length of the CDR3 is 15 residues. Germline V gene lookup returns CDR1 SQVTM and CDR2 ANQGSEA.